This T cell receptor beta chain was identified during a study of post-analysis software for immune sequencing data. Study context: As for disease course, relapsing-remitting, secondary progressive and progressive-relapsing multiple sclerosis were all included.

The study's findings and limits: TRBV5-6, TRBV5-1 and TRBV20-1 belonged to a set of about five TRBV segments that were more frequent in patients than controls. Strong co-clustering by F measure linked samples that shared a preparation batch. When compared against controls, multiple sclerosis patients showed significantly lower normalized Chao1 diversity.

Incorporated into the TCR beta cDNA libraries were unique molecular identifiers, which served to reduce PCR and sequencing biases. The authors obtained roughly 500,000 cDNA molecules from around 0.96 to 9.9 million T cells. MiXCR, applied by TCRdb to the PCR reads, yields one record per CDR3 protein. There are hundreds of thousands of distinct CDR3 sequences in the sample; 55% to 60% occur only once, and around 11% lies in the top ten. CDR3 size: 16 residues. Trimming took 5 bases from V and 4 from J; bases not matched to a gene: 10. Germline V gene data show CDR1 as SEHNR and CDR2 as FQNEAQ (reference sequence). Comments on this clonotype: What it binds is unknown.

The sequenced sample consisted of blood. The chain has TRBV7-9 and TRBJ2-1; 8 bases align to TRBD2. The TCR comes from a girl aged 2-10 years with multiple sclerosis. This CDR3 is CASSRSGSMGYNEQFF. CDR3 DNA sequence: TGTGCCAGCAGCCGGAGCGGGAGCATGGGTTACAATGAGCAGTTCTTC. Looking up the rest from reference TRBV7-9 and TRBJ2-1 gives the full variable domain: DTGVSQNPRHKITKRGQNVTFRCDPISEHNRLYWYRQTLGQGPEFLTYFQNEAQLEKSRLLSDRFSAERPKGSFSTLEIQRTEQGDSAMYLCASSRSGSMGYNEQFFGPGTRLTVL.